This is a list of T cell receptor beta chains from one sample in a study of T-cell memory formation after mild COVID-19. TCRdb fed the 5' RACE reads into MiXCR, producing one record per CDR3 protein. The repertoire holds about 400,000 distinct CDR3 sequences, with roughly 26% as singletons. The sequencing sample was made of PBMCs or a T cell subset sorted from them (not recorded which). The receptors were gathered from an adult woman who had mild COVID-19 (a few samples of this study predate the infection). Cell type and time point are not known. Both conserved end residues are part of each CDR3.

V gene: TRBV15; CDR3 protein: CATSSDSTPAGGYTF
V gene: TRBV6-5; CDR3 protein: CASGRTDSSYEQYF
V gene: TRBV20-1; CDR3 protein: CSARGQDSAFKYEQYF
V gene: TRBV5-4; CDR3 protein: CASSYSQRDRDTQYF
V gene: TRBV10-3; CDR3 protein: CAISESDGSYREQFF
V gene: TRBV5-1; CDR3 protein: CASSLESGNYGYTF
V gene: TRBV12-3/TRBV12-4; CDR3 protein: CASSKHRGRALYEQYF
V gene: TRBV20-1; CDR3 protein: CSALDRGRTGELFF
V gene: TRBV29-1; CDR3 protein: CSVSVAGYSNQPQHF
V gene: TRBV5-1; CDR3 protein: CASSLVSLPGELFF
V gene: TRBV18; CDR3 protein: CASSSRADSPLHF
V gene: TRBV18; CDR3 protein: CASSPPGLPIYEQFF
V gene: TRBV3-1; CDR3 protein: CASSHAGQTYEQYF
V gene: TRBV10-3; CDR3 protein: CAISDTIKGNTEAFF
V gene: TRBV24-1; CDR3 protein: CATSDHTRNSYNEQFF
V gene: TRBV3-1; CDR3 protein: CASSPGLRGGSPLHF
V gene: TRBV7-9; CDR3 protein: CASSPGLAGYTGELFF
V gene: TRBV19; CDR3 protein: CASSGWDGHNEQFF